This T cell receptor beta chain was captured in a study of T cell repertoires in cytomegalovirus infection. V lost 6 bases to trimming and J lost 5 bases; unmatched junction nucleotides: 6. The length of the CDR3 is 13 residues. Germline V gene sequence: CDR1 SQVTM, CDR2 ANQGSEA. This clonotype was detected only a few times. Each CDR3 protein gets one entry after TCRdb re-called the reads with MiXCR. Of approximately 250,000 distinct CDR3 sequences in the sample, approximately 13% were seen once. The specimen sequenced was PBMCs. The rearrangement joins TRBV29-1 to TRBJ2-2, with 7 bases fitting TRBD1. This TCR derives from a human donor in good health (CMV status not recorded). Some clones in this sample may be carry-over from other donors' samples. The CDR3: CSVGQRTTGELFF. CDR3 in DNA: TGCAGCGTGGGACAGAGAACGACCGGGGAGCTGTTTTTT.